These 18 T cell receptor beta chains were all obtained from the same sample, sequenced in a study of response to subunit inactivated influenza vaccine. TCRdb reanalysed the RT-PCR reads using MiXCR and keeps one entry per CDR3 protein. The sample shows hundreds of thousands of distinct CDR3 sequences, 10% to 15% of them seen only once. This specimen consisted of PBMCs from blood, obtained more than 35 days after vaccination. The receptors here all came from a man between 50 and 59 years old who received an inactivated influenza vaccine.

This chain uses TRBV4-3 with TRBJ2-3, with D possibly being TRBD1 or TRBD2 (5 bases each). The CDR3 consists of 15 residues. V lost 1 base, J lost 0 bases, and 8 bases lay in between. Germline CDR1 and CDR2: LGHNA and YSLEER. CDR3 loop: CASSQVGESTDTQYF. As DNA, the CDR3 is TGCGCCAGCAGCCAAGTGGGGGAAAGCACAGATACGCAGTATTTT.

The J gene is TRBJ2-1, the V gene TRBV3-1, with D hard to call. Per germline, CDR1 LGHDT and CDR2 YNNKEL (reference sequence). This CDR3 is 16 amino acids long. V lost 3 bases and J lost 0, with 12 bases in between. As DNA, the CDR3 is TGTGCCAGCAGCCAGTCGGGCTTGCACTCCTACAATGAGCAGTTCTTC. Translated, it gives CASSQSGLHSYNEQFF.

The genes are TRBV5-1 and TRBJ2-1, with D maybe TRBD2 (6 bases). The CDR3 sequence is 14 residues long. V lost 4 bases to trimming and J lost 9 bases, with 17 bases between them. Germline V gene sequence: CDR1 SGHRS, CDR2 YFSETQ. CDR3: CASSPHTEGSEQFF. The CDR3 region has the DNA TGCGCCAGCAGCCCGCACACGGAGGGAAGTGAGCAGTTCTTC.

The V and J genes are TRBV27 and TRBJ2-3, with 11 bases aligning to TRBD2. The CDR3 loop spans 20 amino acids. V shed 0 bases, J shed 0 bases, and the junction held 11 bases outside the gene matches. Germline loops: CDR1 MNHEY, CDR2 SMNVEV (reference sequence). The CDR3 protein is CASSLSVGLAGGASTDTQYF. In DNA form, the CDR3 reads TGTGCCAGCAGTTTATCCGTCGGGCTAGCGGGGGGTGCTAGCACAGATACGCAGTATTTT.

This chain's CDR3 is CASSFERKDTQYF. The CDR3 nucleotides read TGTGCCAGCAGTTTCGAGCGGAAGGATACGCAGTATTTT. The chain is built from TRBV28 and TRBJ2-3; a possible D gene is TRBD2 (5 bases). Germline values: CDR1 MDHEN, CDR2 SYDVKM. Between the trimmed V and J ends, which lost 3 bases and 6 bases, there was a span of 10 bases. This CDR3 has 13 residues.

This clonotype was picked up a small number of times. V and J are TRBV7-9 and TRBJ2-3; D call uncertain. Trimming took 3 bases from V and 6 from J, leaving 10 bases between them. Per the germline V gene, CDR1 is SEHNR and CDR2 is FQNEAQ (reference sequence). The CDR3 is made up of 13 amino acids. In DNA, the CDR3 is TGTGCCAGCAGCTTCCAGTATCGGGATACGCAGTATTTT. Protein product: CASSFQYRDTQYF.

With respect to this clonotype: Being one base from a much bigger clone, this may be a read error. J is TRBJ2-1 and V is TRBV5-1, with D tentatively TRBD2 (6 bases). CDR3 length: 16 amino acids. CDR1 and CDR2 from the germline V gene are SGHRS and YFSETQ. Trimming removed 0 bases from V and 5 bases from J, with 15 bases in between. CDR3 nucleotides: TGCGCCAGCAGCTTGGGTGCCGTGGAGGGCCACAATGAGCAGTTCTTC. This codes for CASSLGAVEGHNEQFF.

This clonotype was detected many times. The CDR3 spells CASSLGGTLSYNEQFF. CDR3 in DNA: TGTGCCAGCAGCTTAGGGGGGACCTTGTCCTACAATGAGCAGTTCTTC. The chain recombines TRBV7-2 with TRBJ2-1; D may correspond to TRBD1 or TRBD2 (5 bases each). Germline V CDR1 and CDR2: SGHTA, FQGNSA. Trimming took off 1 base at V and 1 base at J, with 11 bases between the two ends. The CDR3 is 16 residues long.

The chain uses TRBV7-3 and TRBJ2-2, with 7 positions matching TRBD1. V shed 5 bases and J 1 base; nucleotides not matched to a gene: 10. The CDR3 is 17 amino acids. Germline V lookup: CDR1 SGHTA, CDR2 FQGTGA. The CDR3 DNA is TGTGCCAGCAGCAAAATACCGACAGGGCGGAACACCGGGGAGCTGTTTTTT. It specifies CASSKIPTGRNTGELFF.

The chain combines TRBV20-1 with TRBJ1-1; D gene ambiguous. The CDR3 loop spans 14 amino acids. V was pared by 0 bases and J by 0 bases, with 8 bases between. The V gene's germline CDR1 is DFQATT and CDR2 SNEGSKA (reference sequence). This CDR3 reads CSARDWAMNTEAFF. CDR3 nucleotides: TGCAGTGCTAGAGATTGGGCGATGAACACTGAAGCTTTCTTT.

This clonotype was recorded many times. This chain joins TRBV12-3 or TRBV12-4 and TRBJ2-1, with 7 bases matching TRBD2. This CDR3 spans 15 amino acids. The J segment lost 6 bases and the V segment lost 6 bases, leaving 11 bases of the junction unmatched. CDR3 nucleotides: TGTGCCAGCAGACTAGGATGGGGGGGGAGCAATGAGCAGTTCTTC. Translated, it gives CASRLGWGGSNEQFF.

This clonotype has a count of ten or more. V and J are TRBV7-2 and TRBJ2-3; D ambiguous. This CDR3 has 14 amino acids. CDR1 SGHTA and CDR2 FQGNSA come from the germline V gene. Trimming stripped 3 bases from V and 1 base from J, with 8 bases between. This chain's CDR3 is CASSFTPGTDTQYF. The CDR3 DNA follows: TGTGCCAGCAGCTTTACTCCCGGCACAGATACGCAGTATTTT. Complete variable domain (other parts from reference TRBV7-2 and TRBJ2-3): GAGVSQSPSNKVTEKGKDVELRCDPISGHTALYWYRQSLGQGLEFLIYFQGNSAPDKSGLPSDRFSAERTGGSVSTLTIQRTQQEDSAVYLCASSFTPGTDTQYFGPGTRLTVL.

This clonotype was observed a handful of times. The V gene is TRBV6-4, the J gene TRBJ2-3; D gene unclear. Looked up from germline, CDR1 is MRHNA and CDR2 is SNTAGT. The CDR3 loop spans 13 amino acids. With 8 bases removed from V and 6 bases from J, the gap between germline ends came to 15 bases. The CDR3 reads CASSSWRSDTQYF. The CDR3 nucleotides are TGTGCCAGCTCAAGTTGGCGATCGGATACGCAGTATTTT.

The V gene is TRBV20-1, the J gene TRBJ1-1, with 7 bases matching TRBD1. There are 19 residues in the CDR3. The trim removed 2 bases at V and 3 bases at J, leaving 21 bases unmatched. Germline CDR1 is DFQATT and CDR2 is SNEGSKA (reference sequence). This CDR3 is CSARPVQGTVLWADTEAFF. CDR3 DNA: TGCAGTGCTAGACCCGTACAGGGGACGGTGCTCTGGGCGGACACTGAAGCTTTCTTT.

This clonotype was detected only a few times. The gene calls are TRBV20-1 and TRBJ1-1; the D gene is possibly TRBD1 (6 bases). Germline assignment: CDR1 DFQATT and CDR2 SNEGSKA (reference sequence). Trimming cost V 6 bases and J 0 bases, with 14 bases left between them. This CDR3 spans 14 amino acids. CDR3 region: CSAKRGAMNTEAFF. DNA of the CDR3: TGCAGTGCCAAAAGGGGGGCCATGAACACTGAAGCTTTCTTT.

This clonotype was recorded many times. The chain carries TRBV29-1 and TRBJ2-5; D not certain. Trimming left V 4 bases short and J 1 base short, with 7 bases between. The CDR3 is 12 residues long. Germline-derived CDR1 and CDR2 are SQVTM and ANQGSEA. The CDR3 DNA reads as TGCAGCGTTGTATCCACCCAAGAGACCCAGTACTTC. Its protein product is CSVVSTQETQYF. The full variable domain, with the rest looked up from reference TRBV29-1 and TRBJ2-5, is SAVISQKPSRDICQRGTSLTIQCQVDSQVTMMFWYRQQPGQSLTLIATANQGSEATYESGFVIDKFPISRPNLTFSTLTVSNMSPEDSSIYLCSVVSTQETQYFGPGTRLLVL.

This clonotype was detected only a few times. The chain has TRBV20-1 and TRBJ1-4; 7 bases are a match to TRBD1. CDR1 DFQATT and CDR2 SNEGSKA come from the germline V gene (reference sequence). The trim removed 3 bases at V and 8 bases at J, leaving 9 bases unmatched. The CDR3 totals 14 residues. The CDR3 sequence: CSASGPGGGEKLFF. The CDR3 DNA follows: TGCAGTGCTAGTGGTCCAGGGGGAGGGGAAAAACTGTTTTTT.

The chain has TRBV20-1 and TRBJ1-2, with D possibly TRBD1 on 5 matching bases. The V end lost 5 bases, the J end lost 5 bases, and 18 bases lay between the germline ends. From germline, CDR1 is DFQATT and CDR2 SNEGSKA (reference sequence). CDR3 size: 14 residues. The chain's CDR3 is CSALDDRGKYGYTF. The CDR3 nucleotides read TGCAGTGCTTTAGATGACAGAGGGAAGTATGGCTACACCTTC.